Presented here are 4 T cell receptor beta chains from one specimen sequenced in a study of beta chain features in type 1 diabetes (dated by TCRdb to between 2018 and 2020). Library preparation employed the immunoSEQ multiplex PCR assay. The entire isolated RNA was reverse transcribed using the High Capacity cDNA Reverse Transcription Kit, and thus expressed TCRB transcripts were sequenced. The source is immuneACCESS, and TCRdb retained only in-frame sequences with V and J called. Part of the clones is not carried over; for the studies checked, unresolved V genes explain less than half of this, and the remainder is unexplained. The sample profile shows 350,000 to 400,000 clones; more than 12% of them were found once. The top ten clonotypes cover more than 0.015% of the sample. Specimen: naive CD4+ T cells from blood. The sample's cell subset or site, from its label and the paper: true naive CD4+ T cells. The receptors derive from a woman between 18 and 29 years old in good health.

In DNA, the CDR3 is TGTGCCTGGAGTGTATCACCAGGAATCAACACTGAAGCTTTCTTT. It encodes CAWSVSPGINTEAFF. This chain uses TRBV30 with TRBJ1-1; D remains ambiguous. CDR1 and CDR2 (germline): GTSNPN, SVGIG (reference sequence). This CDR3 spans 15 amino acids. V was trimmed by 0 bases and J by 2 bases, leaving 13 bases between them. The entire variable domain, with the rest obtained from reference TRBV30 and TRBJ1-1, is as follows: SQTIHQWPATLVQPVGSPLSLECTVEGTSNPNLYWYRQAAGRGLQLLFYSVGIGQISSEVPQNLSASRPQDRQFILSSKKLLLSDSGFYLCAWSVSPGINTEAFFGQGTRLTVV.

This clone was seen a few times. V and J are TRBV5-4 and TRBJ1-2, with a weak D call TRBD1 (5 bases). CDR3 length equals 15 residues. V dropped 0 bases and J dropped 3 bases, with 12 bases sitting between them. CDR1 SGHNT and CDR2 YYREEE come from the germline V gene (reference sequence). DNA for the CDR3: TGTGCCAGCAGCTTGGTGGGGGGAGGGGACTATGGCTACACCTTC. It encodes CASSLVGGGDYGYTF.

This clone was counted only a few times. The genes are TRBV29-1 and TRBJ2-3; D unresolved. Germline values: CDR1 SQVTM, CDR2 ANQGSEA. The V and J ends lost 3 bases and 1 base respectively, with 11 bases between them. CDR3 length: 14 residues. The CDR3 DNA reads as TGCAGCGTTGATGGAGTTGAAGGCACAGATACGCAGTATTTT. This translates into CSVDGVEGTDTQYF.

The table lists this clone with a few counts. The chain uses TRBV11-1 and TRBJ2-1; the D is unclear. The CDR3 extends over 14 amino acids. The germline V gene has CDR1 SGHAT and CDR2 FQDESV (reference sequence). V lost 1 base, J lost 6 bases, and 10 bases lay in between. CDR3 protein: CASSLGRGGNEQFF. The CDR3 nucleotides read TGTGCCAGCAGCTTAGGTCGAGGTGGCAATGAGCAGTTCTTC.